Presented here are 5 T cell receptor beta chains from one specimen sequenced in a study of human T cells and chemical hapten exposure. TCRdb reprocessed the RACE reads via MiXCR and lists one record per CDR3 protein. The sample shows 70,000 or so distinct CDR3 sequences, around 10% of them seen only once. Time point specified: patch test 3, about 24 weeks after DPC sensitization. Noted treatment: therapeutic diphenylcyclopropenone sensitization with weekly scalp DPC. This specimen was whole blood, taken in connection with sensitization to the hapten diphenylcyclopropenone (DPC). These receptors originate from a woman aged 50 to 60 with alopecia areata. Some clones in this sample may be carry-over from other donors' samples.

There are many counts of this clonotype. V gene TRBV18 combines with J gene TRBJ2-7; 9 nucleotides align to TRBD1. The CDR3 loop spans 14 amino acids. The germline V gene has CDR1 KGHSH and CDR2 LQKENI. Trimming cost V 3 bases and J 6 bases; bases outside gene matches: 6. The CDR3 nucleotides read TGTGCCAGCTCACCCACGGGACAGGGAGGCGAGCAGTACTTC. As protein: CASSPTGQGGEQYF.

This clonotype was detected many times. The DNA of the CDR3 is TGTGCCAGCAGGACTAGCGGATACGAGCAGTACTTC. Translated: CASRTSGYEQYF. The V call is TRBV6-6, the J call TRBJ2-7, with 9 bases identical to TRBD2. The J segment lost 4 bases and the V segment lost 6 bases, leaving 1 base of the junction unmatched. From germline, CDR1 is MNHNY and CDR2 SVGAGI (reference sequence). This CDR3 has 12 amino acids.

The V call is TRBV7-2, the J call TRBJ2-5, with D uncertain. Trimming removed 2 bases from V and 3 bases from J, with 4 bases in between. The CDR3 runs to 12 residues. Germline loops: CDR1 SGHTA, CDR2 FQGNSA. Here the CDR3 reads CASSLLEETQYF. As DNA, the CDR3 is TGTGCCAGCAGCTTATTGGAAGAGACCCAGTACTTC.

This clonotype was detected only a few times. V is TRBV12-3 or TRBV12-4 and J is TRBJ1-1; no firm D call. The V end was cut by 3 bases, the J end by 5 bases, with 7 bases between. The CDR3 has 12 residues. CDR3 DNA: TGTGCCAGCAGTTTCTACCGGACTGAAGCTTTCTTT. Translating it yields CASSFYRTEAFF.

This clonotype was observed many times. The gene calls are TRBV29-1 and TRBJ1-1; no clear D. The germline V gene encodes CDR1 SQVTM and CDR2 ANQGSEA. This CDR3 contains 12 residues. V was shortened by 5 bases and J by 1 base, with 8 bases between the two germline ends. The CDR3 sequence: CSVSAGNTEAFF. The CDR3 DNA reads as TGCAGCGTTTCTGCAGGGAACACTGAAGCTTTCTTT.